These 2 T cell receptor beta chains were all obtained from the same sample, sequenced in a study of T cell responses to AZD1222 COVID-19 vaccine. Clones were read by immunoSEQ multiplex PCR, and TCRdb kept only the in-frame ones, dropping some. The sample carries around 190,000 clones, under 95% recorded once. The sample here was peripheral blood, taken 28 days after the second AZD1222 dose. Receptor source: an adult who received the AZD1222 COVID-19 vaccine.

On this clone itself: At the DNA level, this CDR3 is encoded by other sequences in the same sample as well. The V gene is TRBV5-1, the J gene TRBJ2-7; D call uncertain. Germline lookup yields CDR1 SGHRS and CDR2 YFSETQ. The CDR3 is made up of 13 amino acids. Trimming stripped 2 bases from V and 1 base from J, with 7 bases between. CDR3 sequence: CASSLDRSYEQYF. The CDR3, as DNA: TGCGCCAGCAGCTTAGACCGTTCCTACGAGCAGTACTTC.

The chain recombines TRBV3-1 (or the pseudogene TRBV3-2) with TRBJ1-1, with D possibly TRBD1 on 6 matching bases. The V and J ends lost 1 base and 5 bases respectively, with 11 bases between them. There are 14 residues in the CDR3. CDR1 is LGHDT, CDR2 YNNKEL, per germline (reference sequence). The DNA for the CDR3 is TGTGCCAGCAGCCAAGGGGGGGCCATTACTGAAGCTTTCTTT. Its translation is CASSQGGAITEAFF.